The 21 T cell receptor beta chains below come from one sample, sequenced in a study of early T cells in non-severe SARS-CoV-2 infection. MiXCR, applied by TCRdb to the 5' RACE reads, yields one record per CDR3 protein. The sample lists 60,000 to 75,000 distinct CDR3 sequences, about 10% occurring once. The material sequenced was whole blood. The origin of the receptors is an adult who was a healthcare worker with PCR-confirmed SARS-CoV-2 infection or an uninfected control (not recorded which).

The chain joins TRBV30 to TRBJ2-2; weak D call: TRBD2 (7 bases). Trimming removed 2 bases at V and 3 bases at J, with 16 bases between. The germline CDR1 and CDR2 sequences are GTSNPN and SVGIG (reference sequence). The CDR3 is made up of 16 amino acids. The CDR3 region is CAWSPQGRGDTGELFF. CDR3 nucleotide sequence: TGTGCCTGGAGTCCTCAGGGGAGGGGCGACACCGGGGAGCTGTTTTTT.

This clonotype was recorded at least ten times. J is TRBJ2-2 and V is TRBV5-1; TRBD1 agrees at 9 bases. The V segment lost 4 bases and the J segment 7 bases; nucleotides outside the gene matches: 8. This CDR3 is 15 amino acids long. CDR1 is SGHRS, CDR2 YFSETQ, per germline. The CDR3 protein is CASSIKGQGNGELFF. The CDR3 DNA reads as TGCGCCAGCAGCATAAAGGGACAGGGAAACGGGGAGCTGTTTTTT.

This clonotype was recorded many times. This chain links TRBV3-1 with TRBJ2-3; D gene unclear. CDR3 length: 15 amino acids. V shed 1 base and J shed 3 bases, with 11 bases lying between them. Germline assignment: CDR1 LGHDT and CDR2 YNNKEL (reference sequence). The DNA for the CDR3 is TGTGCCAGCAGCCAAGCTGGAAGTCCAACAGATACGCAGTATTTT. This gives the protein CASSQAGSPTDTQYF.

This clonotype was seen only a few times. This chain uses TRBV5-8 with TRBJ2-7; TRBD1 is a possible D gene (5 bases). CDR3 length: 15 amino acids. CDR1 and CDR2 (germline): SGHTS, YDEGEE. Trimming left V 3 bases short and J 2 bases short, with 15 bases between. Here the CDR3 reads CASSSRPTATYEQYF. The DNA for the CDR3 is TGTGCCAGCAGCTCTAGACCGACAGCCACCTACGAGCAGTACTTC. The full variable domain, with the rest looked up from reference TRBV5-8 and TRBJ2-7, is EAGVTQSPTHLIKTRGQQATLRCSPISGHTSVYWYQQALGLGLQFLLWYDEGEERNRGNFPPRFSGRQFPNYSSELNVNALELEDSALYLCASSSRPTATYEQYFGPGTRLTVT.

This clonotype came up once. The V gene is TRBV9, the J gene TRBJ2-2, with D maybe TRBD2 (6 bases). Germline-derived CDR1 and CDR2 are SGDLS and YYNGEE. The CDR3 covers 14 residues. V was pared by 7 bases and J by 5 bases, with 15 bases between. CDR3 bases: TGTGCCAGCGGGCGGATGGGGAGGACCGGGGAGCTGTTTTTT. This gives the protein CASGRMGRTGELFF. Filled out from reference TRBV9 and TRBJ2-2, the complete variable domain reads DSGVTQTPKHLITATGQRVTLRCSPRSGDLSVYWYQQSLDQGLQFLIQYYNGEERAKGNILERFSAQQFPDLHSELNLSSLELGDSALYFCASGRMGRTGELFFGEGSRLTVL.

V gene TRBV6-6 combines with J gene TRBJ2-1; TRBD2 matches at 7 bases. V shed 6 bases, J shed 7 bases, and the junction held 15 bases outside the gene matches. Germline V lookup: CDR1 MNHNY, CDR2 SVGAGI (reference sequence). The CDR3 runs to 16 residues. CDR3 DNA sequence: TGTGCCAGCAGCCTCCCCCCTGGCGGGGGAACGAATGAGCAGTTCTTC. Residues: CASSLPPGGGTNEQFF.

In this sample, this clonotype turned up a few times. The CDR3 DNA sequence: TGCGCCAGCAGCGTACAGGGTGGTGAGCAGTACTTC. Amino acids: CASSVQGGEQYF. The rearrangement joins TRBV5-1 to TRBJ2-7; maybe TRBD1 (6 bases). Germline assignment: CDR1 SGHRS and CDR2 YFSETQ. The CDR3 runs to 12 residues. Trimming shortened V by 4 bases and J by 7 bases, and 12 bases separated the two germline ends.

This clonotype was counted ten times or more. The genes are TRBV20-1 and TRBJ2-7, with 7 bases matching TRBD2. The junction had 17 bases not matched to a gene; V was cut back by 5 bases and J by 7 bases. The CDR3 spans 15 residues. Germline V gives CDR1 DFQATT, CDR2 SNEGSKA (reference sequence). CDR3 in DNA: TGCAGTGCTTGGATATACCGGGGGGTGGTAGGTGAGCAGTACTTC. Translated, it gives CSAWIYRGVVGEQYF.

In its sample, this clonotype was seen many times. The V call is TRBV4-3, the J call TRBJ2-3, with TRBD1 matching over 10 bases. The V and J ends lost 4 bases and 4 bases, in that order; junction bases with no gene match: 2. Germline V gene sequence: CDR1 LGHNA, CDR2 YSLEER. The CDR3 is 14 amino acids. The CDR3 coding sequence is TGCGCCAGCAGCCGGACAGGGGGTCCAGATACGCAGTATTTT. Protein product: CASSRTGGPDTQYF.

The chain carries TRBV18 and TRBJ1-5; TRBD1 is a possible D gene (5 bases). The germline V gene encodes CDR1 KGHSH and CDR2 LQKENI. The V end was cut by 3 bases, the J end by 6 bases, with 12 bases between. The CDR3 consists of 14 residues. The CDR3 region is CASSPPGPGQPQHF. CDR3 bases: TGTGCCAGCTCACCTCCAGGGCCTGGTCAGCCCCAGCATTTT.

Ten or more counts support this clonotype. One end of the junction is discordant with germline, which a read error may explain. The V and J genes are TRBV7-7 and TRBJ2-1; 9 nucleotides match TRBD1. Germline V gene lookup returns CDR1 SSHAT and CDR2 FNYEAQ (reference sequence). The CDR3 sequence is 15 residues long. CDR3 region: CASSHLGQGTNEQFF. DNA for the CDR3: TGTGCTAGCAGCCACCTCGGACAGGGGACGAATGAGCAGTTCTTC. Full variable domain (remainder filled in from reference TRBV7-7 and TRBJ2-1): GAGVSQSPRYKVTKRGQDVTLRCDPISSHATLYWYQQALGQGPEFLTYFNYEAQPDKSGLPSDRFSAERPEGSISTLTIQRTEQRDSAMYRCASSHLGQGTNEQFFGPGTRLTVL.

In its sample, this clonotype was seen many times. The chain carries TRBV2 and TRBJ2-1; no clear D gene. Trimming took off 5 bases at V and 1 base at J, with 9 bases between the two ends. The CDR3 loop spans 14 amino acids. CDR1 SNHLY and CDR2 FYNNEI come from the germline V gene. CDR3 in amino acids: CASSRSPSYNEQFF. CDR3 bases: TGTGCCAGCAGTAGGTCACCATCCTACAATGAGCAGTTCTTC.

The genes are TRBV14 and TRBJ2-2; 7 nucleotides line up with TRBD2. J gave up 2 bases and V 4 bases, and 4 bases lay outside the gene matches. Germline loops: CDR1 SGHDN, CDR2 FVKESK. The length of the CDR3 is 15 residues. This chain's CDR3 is CASSRSSGNTGELFF. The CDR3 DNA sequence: TGTGCCAGCAGCCGTTCTAGCGGAAACACCGGGGAGCTGTTTTTT.

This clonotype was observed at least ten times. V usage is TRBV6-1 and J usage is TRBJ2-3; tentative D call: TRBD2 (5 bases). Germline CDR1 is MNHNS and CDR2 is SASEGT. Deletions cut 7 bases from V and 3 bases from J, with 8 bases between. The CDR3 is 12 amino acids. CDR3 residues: CASTGLTDTQYF. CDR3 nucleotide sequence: TGTGCCAGCACGGGGTTGACAGATACGCAGTATTTT.

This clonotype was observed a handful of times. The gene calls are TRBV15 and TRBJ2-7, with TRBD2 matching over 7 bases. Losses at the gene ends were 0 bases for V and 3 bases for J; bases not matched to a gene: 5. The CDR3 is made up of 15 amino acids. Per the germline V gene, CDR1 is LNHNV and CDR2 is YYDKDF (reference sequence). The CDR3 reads CATSRESGGGYEQYF. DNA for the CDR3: TGTGCCACCAGCAGAGAGTCTGGGGGGGGCTACGAGCAGTACTTC.

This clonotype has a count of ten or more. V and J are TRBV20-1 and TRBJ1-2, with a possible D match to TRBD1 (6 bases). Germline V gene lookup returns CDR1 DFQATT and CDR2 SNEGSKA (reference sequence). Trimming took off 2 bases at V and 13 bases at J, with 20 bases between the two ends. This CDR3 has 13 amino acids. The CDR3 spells CSARQPGVLSGTF. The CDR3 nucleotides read TGCAGTGCTAGACAGCCAGGGGTCTTATCTGGCACCTTC.

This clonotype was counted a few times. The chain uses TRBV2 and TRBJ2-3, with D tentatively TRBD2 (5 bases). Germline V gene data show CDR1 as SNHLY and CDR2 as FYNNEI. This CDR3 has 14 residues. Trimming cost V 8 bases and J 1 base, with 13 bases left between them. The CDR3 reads CASREVRGTDTQYF. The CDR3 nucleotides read TGTGCCAGCCGGGAAGTAAGGGGCACAGATACGCAGTATTTT.

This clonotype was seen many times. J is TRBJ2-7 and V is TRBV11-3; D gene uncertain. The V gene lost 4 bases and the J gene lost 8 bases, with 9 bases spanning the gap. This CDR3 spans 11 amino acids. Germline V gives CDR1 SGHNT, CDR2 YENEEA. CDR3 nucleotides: TGTGCCAGCAGCTCTACCGGTAAGCAGTACTTC. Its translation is CASSSTGKQYF.

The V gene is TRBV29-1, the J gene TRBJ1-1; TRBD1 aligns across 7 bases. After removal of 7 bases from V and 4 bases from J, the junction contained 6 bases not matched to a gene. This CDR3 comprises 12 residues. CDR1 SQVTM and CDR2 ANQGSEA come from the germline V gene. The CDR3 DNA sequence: TGCAGCGCAAGAGGGACAGTCACTGAAGCTTTCTTT. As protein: CSARGTVTEAFF.

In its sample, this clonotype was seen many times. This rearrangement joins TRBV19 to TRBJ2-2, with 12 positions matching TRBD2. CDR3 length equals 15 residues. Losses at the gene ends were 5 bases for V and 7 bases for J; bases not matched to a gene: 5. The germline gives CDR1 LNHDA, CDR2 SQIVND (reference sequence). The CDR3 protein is CASSALAGGYGELFF. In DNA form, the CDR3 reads TGTGCCAGTAGTGCACTAGCGGGGGGCTACGGGGAGCTGTTTTTT.

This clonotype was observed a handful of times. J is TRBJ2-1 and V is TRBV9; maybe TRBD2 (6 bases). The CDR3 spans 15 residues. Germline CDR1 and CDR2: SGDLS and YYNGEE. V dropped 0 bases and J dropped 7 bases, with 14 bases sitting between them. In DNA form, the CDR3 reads TGTGCCAGCAGCGTAGTGGATGGGCGGGGTAATGAGCAGTTCTTC. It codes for CASSVVDGRGNEQFF.